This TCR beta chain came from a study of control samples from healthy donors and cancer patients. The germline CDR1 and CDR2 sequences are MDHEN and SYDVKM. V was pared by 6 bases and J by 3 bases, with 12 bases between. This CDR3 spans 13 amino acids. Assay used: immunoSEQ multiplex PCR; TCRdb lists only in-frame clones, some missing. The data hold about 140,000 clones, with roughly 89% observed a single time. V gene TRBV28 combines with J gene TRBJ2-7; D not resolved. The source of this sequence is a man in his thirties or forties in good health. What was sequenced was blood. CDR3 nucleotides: TGTGCCAGCAGGGAAGCAGTGCTCTACGAGCAGTACTTC. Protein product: CASREAVLYEQYF.